These T cell receptor beta chains were read from a single sample in a study of T cells in Graves' hyperthyroidism and ophthalmopathy. In TCRdb, the multiplex PCR reads were re-called with MiXCR into one record per CDR3 protein. The profile shows about 500,000 distinct CDR3 sequences, more than 15% of them singletons. The sequenced sample consisted of blood. These receptors came from a woman aged 18-29 years with Graves' ophthalmopathy. CDR3s include the opening cysteine and the closing phenylalanine or tryptophan. Only part of the rows carry a size: once, few, many, or a class if the clone is expanded.

J gene,clone size,V gene,CDR3 protein
TRBJ2-7,-,TRBV7-3,CASSLGGKGYEQYF
TRBJ1-5,many,TRBV30,CAWSVGTQDKAQHF
TRBJ2-1,many,TRBV4-2,CASSQSLAGDYNEQFF
TRBJ1-2,many,TRBV29-1,CSAGTDGYTF
TRBJ2-7,-,TRBV28,CASLFSGGYEQYF
TRBJ1-5,-,TRBV7-9,CASSSGVYQPQHF
TRBJ1-1,many,TRBV2,CASTGASRDEAFF
TRBJ1-3,-,TRBV5-1,CASSLGGYAGNTIYF
TRBJ2-1,few,TRBV7-2,CASSSGQIYNEQFF
TRBJ2-5,-,TRBV7-9,CASSPGERQTQYF
TRBJ2-5,few,TRBV19,CASSISGLAGQETQYF
TRBJ1-5,few,TRBV9,CASTQGAVDQPQHF
TRBJ1-2,-,TRBV7-8,CASSLVAGGGSLDYGYTF
TRBJ2-1,-,TRBV12-3/TRBV12-4,CASTGELAGGREQFF
TRBJ2-7,few,TRBV4-3,CASSQEPRPSYEQYF
TRBJ2-5,many,TRBV11-2,CASRKNKLAGGEAQYF
TRBJ2-1,many,TRBV11-1,CASSVPRGGYNEQFF
TRBJ2-7,-,TRBV20-1,CSAREITWGPYEQYF
TRBJ2-1,-,TRBV28,CASTSQGGAKVSYNEQFF
TRBJ2-7,many,TRBV28,CASTSAGAGQTYEQYF
TRBJ2-2,-,TRBV15,CATSREKGRPGELFF
TRBJ1-4,many,TRBV30,CAWSGQVNEKLFF
TRBJ2-5,many,TRBV7-9,CASSSGTFRQETQYF
TRBJ2-7,-,TRBV6-1,CASSEFAGTGGRWTYEQYF
TRBJ2-6,-,TRBV4-3,CASSQDLGQGSGANVLTF
TRBJ1-2,many,TRBV11-1,CASSPGQINYGYTF
TRBJ2-3,many,TRBV7-8,CASSLIPISSTDTQYF
TRBJ2-5,-,TRBV2,CASSGGQPGQETQYF
TRBJ2-2,few,TRBV2,CASRGSTGIRGGELFF
TRBJ1-4,few,TRBV12-3/TRBV12-4,CASSFRTGTENEKLFF
TRBJ1-2,many,TRBV5-6,CASSLGHGYTF
TRBJ1-4,-,TRBV6-2/TRBV6-3,CASSYGVGRDNEKLFF
TRBJ2-7,-,TRBV6-1,CATSPGQPWEQYF
TRBJ2-5,many,TRBV20-1,CSAREQTIGAGETQYF
TRBJ1-6,many,TRBV20-1,CSARLGRASPLHF
TRBJ2-3,many,TRBV18,CASSPSQDTQYF
TRBJ1-2,many,TRBV7-2,CASSYTGNGYTF
TRBJ1-1,many,TRBV18,CASSPRRGWDTEAFF
TRBJ2-5,many,TRBV27,CASSLTSGTQYF
TRBJ1-1,few,TRBV7-9,CASSPSEGGGTEAFF